The 8 T cell receptor beta chains below all came from one sample that was sequenced in a study of blood T cells in healthy people across ages. For the second PCR, which ran for about 7 to 11 cycles, a sample-barcoded 5' primer and a J-beta primer mix were used. In TCRdb, the 5' RACE reads were re-called with MiXCR into one record per CDR3 protein. The profile covers about 1.4 million distinct CDR3 sequences, with approximately 59% appearing a single time and more than 6% taken by the ten largest. The sample taken for sequencing was blood. These receptors all stem from a man younger than 35 in good health.

The chain links TRBV20-1 to TRBJ2-5; 9 bases map to TRBD1. Trimming at V came to 3 bases and at J to 6 bases, leaving 17 bases not matched to a gene. This CDR3 has 17 amino acids. Per germline, CDR1 DFQATT and CDR2 SNEGSKA (reference sequence). CDR3 nucleotide sequence: TGCAGTGCTAGCGATCCCACCAACAGGGGGCCGAGGAAGACCCAGTACTTC. Translation gives CSASDPTNRGPRKTQYF.

The chain joins TRBV4-1 to TRBJ2-4; TRBD2 might be the D (6 bases). CDR3 length: 16 residues. In germline, CDR1 is MGHRA, CDR2 YSYEKL. Trimming shortened V by 0 bases and J by 10 bases, and 19 bases separated the two germline ends. The CDR3 region is CASSQDQVTRVGIQYF. In nucleotides, the CDR3 is TGCGCCAGCAGCCAAGATCAGGTGACTAGAGTGGGAATTCAGTACTTC.

This clonotype was detected only once. The V gene is TRBV4-3, the J gene TRBJ2-3; the match to TRBD2 covers 7 bases. CDR1 is LGHNA, CDR2 YSLEER, per germline. CDR3 size: 16 residues. Trimming took 1 base from V and 4 from J; bases not matched to a gene: 8. This CDR3 is CASSQVRDYGADTQYF. CDR3 coding DNA: TGCGCCAGCAGCCAAGTCCGGGACTATGGGGCAGATACGCAGTATTTT.

The chain couples TRBV20-1 to TRBJ2-7; D gene unclear. This CDR3 comprises 11 residues. Germline CDR1 and CDR2: DFQATT and SNEGSKA (reference sequence). V lost 5 bases and J 2 bases, leaving 7 bases between the germline ends. Written as DNA, the CDR3 is TGCAGTGCTCCCCGGGCCTACGAGCAGTACTTC. Its protein product is CSAPRAYEQYF.

This clonotype was counted between two and nine times. The rearrangement uses TRBV30 and TRBJ1-2; D remains unclear. The V gene's germline CDR1 is GTSNPN and CDR2 SVGIG (reference sequence). The V end was cut by 3 bases, the J end by 8 bases, with 10 bases between. The CDR3 has 11 residues. DNA for the CDR3: TGTGCCTGGAGCACCACCATAGGCTACACCTTC. This gives the protein CAWSTTIGYTF.

V is TRBV6-6 and J is TRBJ1-5, with D possibly being TRBD1 (6 bases). Germline assignment: CDR1 MNHNY and CDR2 SVGAGI (reference sequence). The CDR3 length is 16 residues. V was pared by 4 bases and J by 5 bases, with 18 bases between. CDR3 in DNA: TGTGCCAGCAGTTCCTCAGGGGAACTAATCGATCAGCCCCAGCATTTT. Its protein is CASSSSGELIDQPQHF.

This clonotype appeared once. The junction and the germline gene differ at one end; a read error may be behind it. The chain is built from TRBV12-3 or TRBV12-4 and TRBJ1-1; D is ambiguous. CDR3 length: 12 amino acids. The CDR3 is CTSSRVGTEAFF. The CDR3 bases are TGTACCAGTAGCCGAGTAGGGACTGAAGCTTTCTTT.

CDR3 nucleotides: TGTGCCAGCAGTGGAGGTGGGACACTCGTGTTCTTC. This gives the protein CASSGGGTLVFF. The V call is TRBV25-1, the J call TRBJ2-1; a weak D match, TRBD1 (6 bases). Trimming removed 4 bases at V and 15 bases at J, with 16 bases between. The CDR3 runs 12 residues. Germline V CDR1 and CDR2: MGHDK, SYGVNS.